These 10 T cell receptor beta chains originate from one sample sequenced in a study of T cells after yellow fever vaccination. TCRdb recomputed calls from the 5' RACE reads with MiXCR, one row per CDR3 protein. The sample has 250,000 to 400,000 distinct CDR3 sequences; 4.1% are singletons. The sequences come from PBMCs, collected 5 days after the yellow fever booster vaccination. The receptor source for this set is a man younger than 35 who received the YFV17D yellow fever vaccine.

This clonotype was found many times. The chain carries TRBV5-1 and TRBJ2-2, with 7 bases matching TRBD1. The CDR3 runs to 15 residues. Looked up from germline, CDR1 is SGHRS and CDR2 is YFSETQ. V was clipped by 1 base and J by 8 bases; unmatched bases: 8. Here the CDR3 reads CASSLLTGKSGELFF. CDR3 DNA sequence: TGCGCCAGCAGCTTGTTGACAGGGAAATCTGGGGAGCTGTTTTTT.

V gene TRBV10-3 combines with J gene TRBJ1-1, with D possibly TRBD1 on 6 matching bases. The germline V gene encodes CDR1 ENHRY and CDR2 SYGVKD. CDR3 size: 15 residues. V was cut by 10 bases and J by 3 bases, with 21 bases left in between. The CDR3 is CASEKHGGGDTEAFF. CDR3 DNA: TGTGCCAGCGAAAAGCACGGGGGCGGAGACACTGAAGCTTTCTTT.

This clonotype appeared a few times. The chain links TRBV7-2 to TRBJ2-3; TRBD1 matches 8 bases. The J segment lost 2 bases and the V segment lost 5 bases, leaving 12 bases of the junction unmatched. The CDR3 totals 17 residues. The germline V gene encodes CDR1 SGHTA and CDR2 FQGNSA. The CDR3 reads CASSTPKQGEATDTQYF. DNA of the CDR3: TGTGCCAGCAGCACACCCAAACAGGGGGAGGCCACAGATACGCAGTATTTT.

This chain links TRBV5-4 with TRBJ2-5, with D perhaps TRBD2 (6 bases). Between the trimmed V and J ends, which lost 3 bases and 1 base, there was a span of 13 bases. Per germline, CDR1 SGHNT and CDR2 YYREEE (reference sequence). The CDR3 sequence is 15 residues long. CDR3 in DNA: TGTGCCAGCAGCTCCCGCCGGGACTTCCAAGAGACCCAGTACTTC. It codes for CASSSRRDFQETQYF.

This clonotype has ten or more counts. V and J are TRBV7-2 and TRBJ2-1, with 7 nucleotides matching TRBD2. J gave up 10 bases and V 4 bases, and 7 bases lay outside the gene matches. This CDR3 has 13 residues. Germline CDR1 and CDR2: SGHTA and FQGNSA. CDR3 nucleotide sequence: TGTGCCAGCAGCTGGGGACTACCCGAGGAGCAGTTCTTC. Translation gives CASSWGLPEEQFF.

This clonotype appeared many times. The rearrangement links TRBV7-8 to TRBJ1-2; the D is unclear. CDR3 length equals 15 residues. CDR1 and CDR2 from the germline V gene are SGHVS and FQNEAQ. The germline V and J ends were trimmed by 5 bases and 3 bases, with 16 bases remaining between them. The CDR3, as DNA: TGTGCCAGCAGCCCCACGTGGATCAGATACTATGGCTACACCTTC. Translated, it gives CASSPTWIRYYGYTF.

This clonotype has just a few counts. The chain carries TRBV5-6 and TRBJ2-1, with a weak D call TRBD2 (6 bases). In germline, CDR1 is SGHDT, CDR2 YYEEEE. The CDR3 runs 15 residues. Trimming took off 4 bases at V and 9 bases at J, with 20 bases between the two ends. The CDR3 loop reads CASSRGGVTNSEQFF. The CDR3 DNA reads TGTGCCAGCAGCCGTGGCGGGGTTACGAACAGTGAGCAGTTCTTC. The full variable domain, its missing parts supplied by reference TRBV5-6 and TRBJ2-1, is DAGVTQSPTHLIKTRGQQVTLRCSPKSGHDTVSWYQQALGQGPQFIFQYYEEEERQRGNFPDRFSGHQFPNYSSELNVNALLLGDSALYLCASSRGGVTNSEQFFGPGTRLTVL.

This clonotype was detected a few times. The chain joins TRBV4-3 to TRBJ2-5; TRBD1 matches at 7 bases. J was trimmed by 5 bases and V by 0 bases; bases with no gene match: 6. CDR1 and CDR2 (germline): LGHNA, YSLEER. The CDR3 has 15 amino acids. CDR3 nucleotides: TGCGCCAGCAGCCAAGATCCCAGGGGGAGTGAGACCCAGTACTTC. It yields the protein CASSQDPRGSETQYF.

By its share, this clonotype is medium-sized (0.01 to 0.1%). J is TRBJ1-2 and V is TRBV7-2; 9 bases are a match to TRBD1. This CDR3 spans 14 amino acids. The ends lost 2 bases at V and 4 bases at J; junction bases unmatched: 2. Germline V lookup: CDR1 SGHTA, CDR2 FQGNSA. CDR3 coding DNA: TGTGCCAGCAGCTTACCGACAGGGGGCTATGGCTACACCTTC. Its translation: CASSLPTGGYGYTF.

The chain couples TRBV4-1 to TRBJ2-3; D may match TRBD1 or TRBD2 (5 bases each). The CDR3 runs 14 residues. Trimming left V 0 bases short and J 6 bases short, with 10 bases between. The V gene's germline CDR1 is MGHRA and CDR2 YSYEKL. Written as DNA, the CDR3 is TGCGCCAGCAGCCAAGAGTGGGGGTCGGATACGCAGTATTTT. Amino acid sequence: CASSQEWGSDTQYF.